The source of this TCR beta chain is a study of siplizumab effects on memory and regulatory T cells. This clone was observed at least ten times. Its antigen is not identified. This CDR3 has 13 amino acids. Germline V gene sequence: CDR1 SQVTM, CDR2 ANQGSEA. V lost 8 bases to trimming and J lost 7 bases, with 18 bases between them. Roughly 10^5 TCR templates underwent assay in each sample. Produced via immunoSEQ multiplex PCR; TCRdb's table is partial and in-frame only. The data contain 55,000 to 70,000 clones, roughly 93% of them singletons. Study-wide findings and caveats: Solely a minor proportion of alloreactive clones could be assigned to unstimulated subsets.

The receptor's source is a human donor in good health. Specimen: CD8+ T cells sorted from blood. The genes are TRBV29-1 and TRBJ2-1, with D possibly TRBD2 on 5 matching bases. CDR3 residues: CSTQGGPLNEQFF. As DNA, the CDR3 is TGCAGCACCCAAGGAGGTCCCTTAAATGAGCAGTTCTTC.